What follows is one T cell receptor beta chain and its context. The antigen remains unidentified. The data derive from a study of cytomegalovirus exposure and HLA in healthy donors. Study-wide background: The 120 or so validation repertoires and the roughly 690 first-cohort repertoires shared a platform, a later analysis reported. General observations from the study: Researchers counted around 150 TCR beta chains as cytomegalovirus-associated. Cytomegalovirus status, reportedly, was diagnosed with high specificity and sensitivity by the classifier.

The donors were members of the validation cohort comprising 100 to 150 subjects, separate from the approximately 700-subject first cohort. The CDR3 totals 15 residues. Assay: immunoSEQ multiplex PCR; the TCRdb copy retains only in-frame clones and omits some. This sample has around 200,000 clones, with roughly 88% found just once. The sequence came from a woman in her late teens or twenties in good health and CMV-seronegative. Material: PBMCs. The chain is built from TRBV21-1 and TRBJ1-2. TRBV21-1 is noted as a pseudogene. The CDR3 nucleotides are TGTGCCAGCAGCAAAGGCGGCAGTGATAACTATGGCTACACCTTC. This sequence encodes CASSKGGSDNYGYTF.